The 21 T cell receptor beta chains below come from one sample, sequenced in a study of beta chain features in type 1 diabetes. Expressed TCRB transcripts got sequenced, as all isolated RNA was reverse transcribed. Sequencing was performed with immunoSEQ multiplex PCR; in TCRdb, only in-frame clones are kept and a portion is missing. The profile shows 140,000 or so clones, approximately 9.2% of them singletons. Material: central memory CD4+ T cells from blood. The receptors here all came from a man aged 18 to 30 in good health.

Only a few counts were recorded for this clone. The chain uses TRBV5-1 and TRBJ2-5; a possible D gene is TRBD1 (7 bases). The CDR3 is 17 amino acids. Between the trimmed V and J ends, which lost 0 bases and 2 bases, there was a span of 17 bases. From germline, CDR1 is SGHRS and CDR2 YFSETQ. CDR3 sequence: CASSLVGGKGAQETQYF. CDR3 DNA sequence: TGCGCCAGCAGCTTGGTTGGAGGGAAGGGGGCTCAAGAGACCCAGTACTTC.

This clone was seen a handful of times. The V call is TRBV11-2, the J call TRBJ2-2; tentative D call: TRBD1 (5 bases). CDR1 is SGHAT and CDR2 is FQNNGV in the germline V gene. This CDR3 comprises 14 residues. Trimming shortened V by 5 bases and J by 6 bases, and 13 bases separated the two germline ends. This chain's CDR3 is CASSPSGISGELFF. In DNA form, the CDR3 reads TGTGCCAGCAGCCCTTCAGGGATATCCGGGGAGCTGTTTTTT.

The chain combines TRBV9 with TRBJ2-7, with 7 bases that match TRBD2. Losses at the gene ends were 8 bases for V and 0 bases for J; bases not matched to a gene: 11. The germline gives CDR1 SGDLS, CDR2 YYNGEE. The CDR3 runs 15 residues. DNA for the CDR3: TGTGCCAGTTCCCTGCCGGGGGGTTGCTCCTACGAGCAGTACTTC. It translates to CASSLPGGCSYEQYF.

This clone was picked up many times. The V gene is TRBV29-1, the J gene TRBJ2-3, with 7 bases lining up with TRBD1. The trim removed 1 base at V and 5 bases at J, leaving 9 bases unmatched. This CDR3 spans 15 amino acids. Per germline, CDR1 SQVTM and CDR2 ANQGSEA. The CDR3 loop is CSVEGETGTEDTQYF. The CDR3 coding sequence is TGCAGCGTTGAAGGAGAGACAGGGACAGAAGATACGCAGTATTTT.

This clone has a handful of counts. The chain has TRBV11-2 and TRBJ2-3; D is undetermined. Per germline, CDR1 SGHAT and CDR2 FQNNGV. This CDR3 contains 13 residues. Between the trimmed V and J ends, which lost 1 base and 6 bases, there was a span of 8 bases. The CDR3 region has the DNA TGTGCCAGCAGCTTAGGTCACGGGGATACGCAGTATTTT. Translating it yields CASSLGHGDTQYF. The variable domain in full, with the rest retrieved from reference TRBV11-2 and TRBJ2-3, is EAGVAQSPRYKIIEKRQSVAFWCNPISGHATLYWYQQILGQGPKLLIQFQNNGVVDDSQLPKDRFSAERLKGVDSTLKIQPAKLEDSAVYLCASSLGHGDTQYFGPGTRLTVL.

The gene calls are TRBV6-1 and TRBJ1-1; the D gene is possibly TRBD1 (5 bases). The CDR3 is made up of 15 amino acids. Germline-derived CDR1 and CDR2 are MNHNS and SASEGT. V gave up 4 bases and J gave up 4 bases, with 16 bases separating them. CDR3 residues: CASSARMMGGTEAFF. CDR3 DNA: TGTGCCAGCAGTGCACGGATGATGGGGGGCACTGAAGCTTTCTTT.

The chain uses TRBV6-5 and TRBJ1-4; D gene unclear. Trimming cost V 6 bases and J 8 bases, with 13 bases left between them. This CDR3 contains 13 residues. The germline V gene has CDR1 MNHEY and CDR2 SVGAGI. This CDR3 reads CASRVTPGEKLFF. The CDR3 coding sequence is TGTGCCAGCAGAGTTACGCCGGGAGAAAAACTGTTTTTT.

The CDR3 sequence is CAWSVEGSQPQHF. CDR3 sequence (DNA): TGTGCCTGGAGTGTCGAGGGAAGTCAGCCCCAGCATTTT. V gene TRBV30 combines with J gene TRBJ1-5; unclear D gene. This CDR3 contains 13 residues. Per germline, CDR1 GTSNPN and CDR2 SVGIG (reference sequence). Trimming left V 0 bases short and J 6 bases short, with 9 bases between.

The chain has TRBV5-6 and TRBJ2-1, with D perhaps matching TRBD2 (6 bases). V lost 3 bases and J lost 0, with 13 bases in between. Germline-derived CDR1 and CDR2 are SGHDT and YYEEEE. The CDR3 totals 16 residues. CDR3 region: CASSWGLRSSYNEQFF. DNA for the CDR3: TGTGCCAGCAGCTGGGGACTCCGGAGCTCCTACAATGAGCAGTTCTTC.

V gene TRBV6-5 combines with J gene TRBJ1-4; the D is unclear. Trimming pared 5 bases from V and 4 bases from J, leaving 8 bases between. In germline, CDR1 is MNHEY, CDR2 SVGAGI. The CDR3 extends over 13 amino acids. In nucleotides, the CDR3 is TGTGCCAGCAGTGTACAGTATAATGAAAAACTGTTTTTT. Its translation is CASSVQYNEKLFF.

This clone was counted between two and nine times. The V gene is TRBV7-9, the J gene TRBJ1-1; no reliable D call. CDR3 length equals 12 residues. The ends were cut back, 4 bases at V and 7 bases at J, with 10 bases in the middle. The germline V gene has CDR1 SEHNR and CDR2 FQNEAQ (reference sequence). CDR3 sequence (DNA): TGTGCCAGCAGCTCAGGACGGGGTGAAGCTTTCTTT. Its translation: CASSSGRGEAFF.

This clone was counted a few times. V and J are TRBV6-5 and TRBJ2-7; 9 nucleotides match TRBD1. Trimming removed 4 bases from V and 6 bases from J; junction bases left unmatched: 1. Germline loops: CDR1 MNHEY, CDR2 SVGAGI. This CDR3 comprises 12 residues. The CDR3 DNA reads TGTGCCAGCAGTTTACAGGGGGCCGAGCAGTACTTC. This encodes CASSLQGAEQYF.

This clone has at least ten counts. Other DNA sequences within the sample encode an identical CDR3. The V call is TRBV7-9, the J call TRBJ2-3; TRBD1 matches 11 bases. The V gene's germline CDR1 is SEHNR and CDR2 FQNEAQ (reference sequence). V lost 7 bases to trimming and J lost 4 bases; unmatched junction nucleotides: 4. The length of the CDR3 is 14 residues. The DNA of the CDR3 is TGTGCCAGCACCAGGACAGGGGGCGCAGATACGCAGTATTTT. Encoded protein: CASTRTGGADTQYF.

This clone has a handful of counts. Here the CDR3 DNA reads TGTGCCAGCTCACCAAGCGCTCTTGGGACCCAGTACTTC. It encodes CASSPSALGTQYF. The chain carries TRBV18 and TRBJ2-5; D gene unclear. Trimming left V 2 bases short and J 7 bases short, with 11 bases between. The CDR3 extends over 13 amino acids. Germline CDR1 and CDR2: KGHSH and LQKENI.

The V gene is TRBV21-1, the J gene TRBJ2-1; TRBD2 reflects the table's D call only, with no check against the DNA. TRBV21-1 is given as a pseudogene. CDR3 length: 17 residues. The CDR3 sequence is CASSKAQIPEGDNEQFF. CDR3 bases: TGTGCCAGCAGCAAAGCACAAATTCCTGAGGGCGACAATGAGCAGTTCTTC.

The chain couples TRBV4-1 to TRBJ2-3, with no clear D. V lost 1 base and J lost 6, with 5 bases in between. The CDR3 totals 12 residues. Per germline, CDR1 MGHRA and CDR2 YSYEKL. In DNA form, the CDR3 reads TGCGCCAGCAGCCAAGTTGCGGATACGCAGTATTTT. Amino acids: CASSQVADTQYF.

In its sample, this clone was seen a few times. The V call is TRBV9, the J call TRBJ2-2; possible D gene TRBD2, 6 bases. Deletions cut 3 bases from V and 6 bases from J, with 12 bases between. Germline V lookup: CDR1 SGDLS, CDR2 YYNGEE. CDR3 size: 14 residues. The CDR3, as DNA: TGTGCCAGCAGCGGCCGGGGGTCGGCCGGGGAGCTGTTTTTT. Encoded protein: CASSGRGSAGELFF.

This clone was seen only a few times. The chain combines TRBV28 with TRBJ1-5, with D maybe TRBD1 (5 bases). This CDR3 has 15 amino acids. Germline CDR1 and CDR2: MDHEN and SYDVKM. Deletions cut 3 bases from V and 7 bases from J, with 16 bases between. The CDR3 DNA is TGTGCCAGCAGTTTTATAGGGGATGAAGGACAGCCCCAGCATTTT. This gives the protein CASSFIGDEGQPQHF.

The V gene is TRBV7-8, the J gene TRBJ2-3, with 8 bases that match TRBD1. This CDR3 is 18 amino acids long. Germline lookup yields CDR1 SGHVS and CDR2 FQNEAQ. V was pared by 0 bases and J by 3 bases, with 11 bases of the junction left unmatched. CDR3 DNA sequence: TGTGCCAGCAGCTTAGCGACCAGGGGGCCCCTACAAACAGATACGCAGTATTTT. Amino acids: CASSLATRGPLQTDTQYF.

This chain connects TRBV6-6 to TRBJ1-6; TRBD1 agrees at 7 bases. The CDR3 consists of 14 residues. Unmatched junction bases numbered 5, after V lost 4 bases and J lost 8 bases. In germline, CDR1 is MNHNY, CDR2 SVGAGI (reference sequence). CDR3 nucleotides: TGTGCCAGCAGTTGGGGACAGTTTGATTCACCCCTCCACTTT. As protein: CASSWGQFDSPLHF.

The chain couples TRBV14 to TRBJ2-7; 9 nucleotides align to TRBD2. From germline, CDR1 is SGHDN and CDR2 FVKESK. V lost 6 bases, J lost 5 bases, and 5 bases stayed unmatched. There are 13 residues in the CDR3. The CDR3 DNA reads TGTGCCAGCAGATCTAGCGGGGCTCACGAGCAGTACTTC. This codes for CASRSSGAHEQYF.